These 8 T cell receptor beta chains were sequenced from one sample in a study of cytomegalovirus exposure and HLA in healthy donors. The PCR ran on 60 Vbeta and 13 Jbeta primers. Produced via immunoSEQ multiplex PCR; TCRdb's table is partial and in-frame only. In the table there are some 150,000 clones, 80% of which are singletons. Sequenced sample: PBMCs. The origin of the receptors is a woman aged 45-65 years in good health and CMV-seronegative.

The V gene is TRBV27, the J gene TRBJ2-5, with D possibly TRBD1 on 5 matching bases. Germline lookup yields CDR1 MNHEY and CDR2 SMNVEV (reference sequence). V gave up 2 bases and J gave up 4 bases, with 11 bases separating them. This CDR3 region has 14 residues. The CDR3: CASSLIGQGETQYF. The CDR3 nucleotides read TGTGCCAGCAGTTTAATCGGGCAGGGAGAGACCCAGTACTTC.

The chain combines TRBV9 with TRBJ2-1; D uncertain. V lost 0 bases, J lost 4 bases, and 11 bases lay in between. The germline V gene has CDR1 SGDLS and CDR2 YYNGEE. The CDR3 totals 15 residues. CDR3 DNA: TGTGCCAGCAGCGTAGACTCCCCCGGGTACAATGAGCAGTTCTTC. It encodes CASSVDSPGYNEQFF.

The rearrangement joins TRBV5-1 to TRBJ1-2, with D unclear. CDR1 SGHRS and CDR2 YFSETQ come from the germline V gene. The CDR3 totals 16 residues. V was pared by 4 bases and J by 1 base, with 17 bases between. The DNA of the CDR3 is TGCGCCAGCAGCGCCTTCGGGGTTACGGGTAACTATGGCTACACCTTC. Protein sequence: CASSAFGVTGNYGYTF.

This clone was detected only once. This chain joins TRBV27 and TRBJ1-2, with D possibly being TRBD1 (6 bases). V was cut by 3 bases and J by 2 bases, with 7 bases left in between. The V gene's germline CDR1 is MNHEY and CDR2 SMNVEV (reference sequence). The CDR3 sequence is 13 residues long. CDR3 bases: TGTGCCAGCAGTTTGGACAGCAACTATGGCTACACCTTC. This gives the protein CASSLDSNYGYTF.

The CDR3 region is CASTRTRLTYNEQFF. The CDR3 DNA reads as TGTGCCAGCACTCGGACTAGGTTAACCTACAATGAGCAGTTCTTC. The genes are TRBV27 and TRBJ2-1, with 7 bases aligning to TRBD2. The CDR3 is 15 amino acids. In germline, CDR1 is MNHEY, CDR2 SMNVEV (reference sequence). V was clipped by 7 bases and J by 2 bases; unmatched bases: 8.

In nucleotides, the CDR3 is TGTGCCAGCAGCGACCCCCTGGGCAGCTACTCCTATAATTCACCCCTCCACTTT. Encoded protein: CASSDPLGSYSYNSPLHF. The rearrangement joins TRBV9 to TRBJ1-6; no reliable D call. Between the trimmed V and J ends, which lost 3 bases and 0 bases, there was a span of 16 bases. The CDR3 has 18 residues. Per germline, CDR1 SGDLS and CDR2 YYNGEE. The complete variable domain, with remaining parts taken from reference TRBV9 and TRBJ1-6, reads DSGVTQTPKHLITATGQRVTLRCSPRSGDLSVYWYQQSLDQGLQFLIQYYNGEERAKGNILERFSAQQFPDLHSELNLSSLELGDSALYFCASSDPLGSYSYNSPLHFGNGTRLTVT.

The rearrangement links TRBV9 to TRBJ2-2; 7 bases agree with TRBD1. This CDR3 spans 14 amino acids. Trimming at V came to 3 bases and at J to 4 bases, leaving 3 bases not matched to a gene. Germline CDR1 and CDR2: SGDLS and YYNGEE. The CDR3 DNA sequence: TGTGCCAGCAGCGCCCGACAGGGCACCGGGGAGCTGTTTTTT. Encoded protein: CASSARQGTGELFF.

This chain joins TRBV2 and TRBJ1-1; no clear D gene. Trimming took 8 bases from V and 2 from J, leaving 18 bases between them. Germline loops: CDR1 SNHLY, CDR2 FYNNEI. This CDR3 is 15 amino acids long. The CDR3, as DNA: TGTGCCAGCTCCCAGGAAGGACTGATCAACACTGAAGCTTTCTTT. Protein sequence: CASSQEGLINTEAFF.